One sample yielded the 28 T cell receptor beta chains listed below, sequenced in a study of PD-1 blockade in classical Hodgkin lymphoma. TCRdb keeps only in-frame clones here, not all; method: immunoSEQ multiplex PCR. The sample yields 40,000 to 50,000 clones, roughly 78% seen once. Exposure to brentuximab vedotin varied, and each patient had relapsed following autologous stem cell transplantation. The sequences come from peripheral blood mononuclear cells (PBMCs), collected at baseline. The receptors were sampled from a human donor with classical Hodgkin lymphoma.

V usage is TRBV6-6 and J usage is TRBJ2-3, with D unresolved. CDR1 and CDR2 (germline): MNHNY, SVGAGI (reference sequence). V lost 7 bases, J lost 1 base, and 9 bases lay in between. This CDR3 has 13 residues. The CDR3 region has the DNA TGTGCCAGCATTCCGACTCGCACAGATACGCAGTATTTT. Translation: CASIPTRTDTQYF.

CDR3 loop: CASGPQGSGNTIYF. DNA for the CDR3: TGTGCCAGCGGGCCACAGGGATCCGGAAACACCATATATTTT. J is TRBJ1-3 and V is TRBV5-6; D perhaps matches TRBD1 (6 bases). The germline gives CDR1 SGHDT, CDR2 YYEEEE. Trimming stripped 7 bases from V and 4 bases from J, with 15 bases between. The CDR3 extends over 14 amino acids.

By sample fraction, this clone is medium-sized (0.01 to 0.1%). V usage is TRBV28 and J usage is TRBJ1-2; weak D call: TRBD1 (6 bases). The V end was cut by 8 bases, the J end by 6 bases, with 25 bases between. The CDR3 consists of 16 residues. The germline CDR1 and CDR2 sequences are MDHEN and SYDVKM. In DNA form, the CDR3 reads TGTGCCAGCGTTTCCCGGGACACCATATTTCGGGATGGCTACACCTTC. It is translated as CASVSRDTIFRDGYTF.

This chain joins TRBV11-2 and TRBJ2-5; TRBD2 matches at 13 bases. J was trimmed by 5 bases and V by 7 bases; bases with no gene match: 13. This CDR3 is 17 amino acids long. Germline lookup yields CDR1 SGHAT and CDR2 FQNNGV. The CDR3 loop is CASTGGLAGFKGETQYF. In nucleotides, the CDR3 is TGTGCCAGCACCGGGGGACTAGCGGGGTTTAAAGGGGAGACCCAGTACTTC.

The chain employs TRBV2 and TRBJ2-2; D unclear. Per the germline V gene, CDR1 is SNHLY and CDR2 is FYNNEI. This CDR3 spans 16 amino acids. With 2 bases removed from V and 1 base from J, the gap between germline ends came to 11 bases. CDR3 loop: CASSETSQMNTGELFF. The CDR3 DNA is TGTGCCAGCAGTGAAACGTCTCAGATGAACACCGGGGAGCTGTTTTTT.

This clone showed up just a few times. The rearrangement joins TRBV11-2 to TRBJ2-7, with D possibly being TRBD2 (6 bases). V was cut by 5 bases and J by 4 bases, with 18 bases left in between. Per germline, CDR1 SGHAT and CDR2 FQNNGV. The CDR3 extends over 15 amino acids. CDR3 nucleotides: TGTGCCAGCAGCCGGGGGACGGGCGAGGGTTACGAGCAGTACTTC. Amino acid sequence: CASSRGTGEGYEQYF.

This clone has only one observation. J is TRBJ1-1 and V is TRBV6-5; D call uncertain. Germline V gene data show CDR1 as MNHEY and CDR2 as SVGAGI. Deletions cut 6 bases from V and 3 bases from J, with 11 bases between. The CDR3 has 13 residues. The chain's CDR3 is CASSPDGDTEAFF. CDR3 DNA sequence: TGTGCCAGCAGCCCCGACGGGGACACTGAAGCTTTCTTT.

The CDR3 bases are TGTGCCAGTAGCCCACAGGGCGGTCAGCCCCAGCATTTT. Translation gives CASSPQGGQPQHF. V usage is TRBV19 and J usage is TRBJ1-5; D is possibly TRBD1 (6 bases). The length of the CDR3 is 13 residues. V shed 6 bases and J shed 6 bases, with 12 bases lying between them. Germline V gene data show CDR1 as LNHDA and CDR2 as SQIVND (reference sequence).

This chain connects TRBV5-4 to TRBJ1-1; 12 bases are a match to TRBD1. The germline gives CDR1 SGHNT, CDR2 YYREEE (reference sequence). The CDR3 covers 16 residues. The trim removed 5 bases at V and 1 base at J, leaving 6 bases unmatched. In DNA, the CDR3 is TGTGCCAGCAGTCCGGGACAGGGGGCCCAGAACACTGAAGCTTTCTTT. This gives the protein CASSPGQGAQNTEAFF.

This clone has only one observation. The V and J genes are TRBV19 and TRBJ1-1, with 8 bases matching TRBD1. The CDR3 loop spans 15 amino acids. Germline CDR1 is LNHDA and CDR2 is SQIVND (reference sequence). V gave up 3 bases and J gave up 3 bases; unmatched junction bases: 6. As DNA, the CDR3 is TGTGCCAGTAGTATCCCACAGGGGGTGCACACTGAAGCTTTCTTT. The encoded protein is CASSIPQGVHTEAFF.

V gene TRBV4-2 combines with J gene TRBJ1-1; D uncertain. The germline CDR1 and CDR2 sequences are LGHNA and YNFKEQ. V shed 2 bases and J shed 1 base, with 8 bases lying between them. The CDR3 covers 14 residues. CDR3 in amino acids: CASSQPVGNTEAFF. The DNA of the CDR3 is TGTGCCAGCAGCCAACCCGTTGGGAACACTGAAGCTTTCTTT.

The chain joins TRBV2 to TRBJ2-3; the D gene is possibly TRBD2 (6 bases). V shed 6 bases and J shed 2 bases, with 9 bases lying between them. Germline-derived CDR1 and CDR2 are SNHLY and FYNNEI. This CDR3 is 13 amino acids long. CDR3 nucleotides: TGTGCCAGCAGCGGGGAGGTCACAGATACGCAGTATTTT. Translation gives CASSGEVTDTQYF. The variable domain in full, completed from reference TRBV2 and TRBJ2-3, reads EPEVTQTPSHQVTQMGQEVILRCVPISNHLYFYWYRQILGQKVEFLVSFYNNEISEKSEIFDDQFSVERPDGSNFTLKIRSTKLEDSAMYFCASSGEVTDTQYFGPGTRLTVL.

The rearrangement links TRBV6-5 to TRBJ1-1; D perhaps matches TRBD1 (5 bases). Germline loops: CDR1 MNHEY, CDR2 SVGAGI. The CDR3 covers 13 residues. V lost 8 bases, J lost 2 bases, and 12 bases lay in between. CDR3 sequence (DNA): TGTGCCAGCCTAGGGACGGCCAACACTGAAGCTTTCTTT. Its translation is CASLGTANTEAFF.

The chain recombines TRBV11-2 with TRBJ2-5; 8 positions agree with TRBD2. The ends lost 1 base at V and 4 bases at J; junction bases unmatched: 2. The CDR3 totals 14 residues. The germline CDR1 and CDR2 sequences are SGHAT and FQNNGV. CDR3 coding DNA: TGTGCCAGCAGCTTAGCGGGGGGGCGAGAGACCCAGTACTTC. This codes for CASSLAGGRETQYF.

This sequence joins TRBV7-2 and TRBJ1-2; D perhaps matches TRBD1 (5 bases). V was shortened by 6 bases and J by 5 bases, with 13 bases between the two germline ends. CDR3 length equals 13 residues. The germline CDR1 and CDR2 sequences are SGHTA and FQGNSA. The CDR3 sequence: CASSPGFGYGYTF. CDR3 nucleotide sequence: TGTGCCAGCAGTCCAGGGTTTGGGTATGGCTACACCTTC.

The chain employs TRBV5-1 and TRBJ2-7; the D is unclear. From germline, CDR1 is SGHRS and CDR2 YFSETQ. The length of the CDR3 is 14 residues. The V end lost 5 bases, the J end lost 0 bases, and 12 bases lay between the germline ends. The CDR3 sequence: CASRGDTDSYEQYF. The CDR3 DNA is TGCGCCAGCAGGGGCGACACCGACTCCTACGAGCAGTACTTC.

The chain carries TRBV5-8 and TRBJ2-3; the D is unclear. Between the trimmed V and J ends, which lost 0 bases and 4 bases, there was a span of 6 bases. Germline lookup yields CDR1 SGHTS and CDR2 YDEGEE. This CDR3 comprises 13 residues. The CDR3 loop is CASSLDGSDTQYF. The DNA of the CDR3 is TGTGCCAGCAGCTTGGATGGATCAGATACGCAGTATTTT.

J is TRBJ2-1 and V is TRBV29-1, with TRBD2 identical over 8 bases. V shed 3 bases, J shed 2 bases, and the junction held 3 bases outside the gene matches. The CDR3 consists of 14 residues. Germline V lookup: CDR1 SQVTM, CDR2 ANQGSEA. The CDR3 DNA is TGCAGCGTTGAGGGCGGGGGGACCTACAATGAGCAGTTCTTC. It translates to CSVEGGGTYNEQFF.

This chain uses TRBV13 with TRBJ1-4; unclear D gene. This CDR3 spans 14 amino acids. Germline V CDR1 and CDR2: PRHDT, FYEKMQ (reference sequence). V shed 5 bases and J shed 6 bases, with 13 bases lying between them. CDR3 residues: CASSLEGRDEKLFF. CDR3 nucleotides: TGTGCCAGCAGCCTAGAGGGCAGAGATGAAAAACTGTTTTTT.

This rearrangement joins TRBV2 to TRBJ1-1, with D unresolved. Germline V CDR1 and CDR2: SNHLY, FYNNEI. The CDR3 is made up of 15 amino acids. V lost 8 bases and J 1 base, leaving 17 bases between the germline ends. As DNA, the CDR3 is TGTGCCAGCGGCCTTTACGGGGTGGGGAACACTGAAGCTTTCTTT. Translating it yields CASGLYGVGNTEAFF.

The chain has TRBV5-4 and TRBJ2-3; a weak D match, TRBD1 (6 bases). The CDR3 contains 14 residues. Germline lookup yields CDR1 SGHNT and CDR2 YYREEE (reference sequence). V was trimmed by 3 bases and J by 4 bases, leaving 12 bases between them. CDR3 coding DNA: TGTGCCAGCAGCTATCAGAAGGGGGCAGATACGCAGTATTTT. Translation: CASSYQKGADTQYF.

The chain combines TRBV25-1 with TRBJ1-1; D is undetermined. Germline assignment: CDR1 MGHDK and CDR2 SYGVNS. CDR3 length: 14 residues. V lost 7 bases, J lost 1 base, and 13 bases lay in between. Written as DNA, the CDR3 is TGTGCCAGCAAGAAGATGCACGAGAACACTGAAGCTTTCTTT. Translating it yields CASKKMHENTEAFF. Using reference TRBV25-1 and TRBJ1-1 for the parts outside the CDR3, the full variable domain is EADIYQTPRYLVIGTGKKITLECSQTMGHDKMYWYQQDPGMELHLIHYSYGVNSTEKGDLSSESTVSRIRTEHFPLTLESARPSHTSQYLCASKKMHENTEAFFGQGTRLTVV.

The chain employs TRBV19 and TRBJ2-5, with a possible D match to TRBD1 (6 bases). Looked up from germline, CDR1 is LNHDA and CDR2 is SQIVND (reference sequence). The CDR3 extends over 13 amino acids. V gave up 5 bases and J gave up 3 bases, with 10 bases separating them. The CDR3 sequence: CASSGGLKETQYF. The CDR3 nucleotides are TGTGCCAGTAGTGGGGGCTTGAAAGAGACCCAGTACTTC.

The chain is built from TRBV19 and TRBJ1-1; 8 bases agree with TRBD1. V lost 2 bases and J lost 9; bases outside the gene matches: 8. The germline V gene encodes CDR1 LNHDA and CDR2 SQIVND (reference sequence). The CDR3 totals 14 residues. The CDR3 reads CASSIPGQVIQAFF. CDR3 sequence (DNA): TGTGCCAGTAGTATACCGGGACAGGTTATTCAAGCTTTCTTT.

V usage is TRBV20-1 and J usage is TRBJ1-2; unclear D gene. Deletions cut 0 bases from V and 7 bases from J, with 3 bases between. In germline, CDR1 is DFQATT, CDR2 SNEGSKA (reference sequence). The CDR3 has 10 amino acids. CDR3 amino acids: CSARDTGYTF. Here the CDR3 DNA reads TGCAGTGCTAGAGATACTGGCTACACCTTC.

The V gene is TRBV4-1, the J gene TRBJ1-1, with a possible D match to TRBD1 (6 bases). V lost 4 bases to trimming and J lost 4 bases, with 13 bases between them. CDR3 length equals 14 residues. Germline loops: CDR1 MGHRA, CDR2 YSYEKL. The CDR3 loop is CASSLQGGGTEAFF. Written as DNA, the CDR3 is TGCGCCAGCAGCCTACAGGGAGGGGGCACTGAAGCTTTCTTT.

The rearrangement joins TRBV4-2 to TRBJ2-6; a possible D gene is TRBD2 (6 bases). The CDR3 is 17 amino acids. V lost 0 bases and J lost 4, with 13 bases in between. Germline CDR1 and CDR2: LGHNA and YNFKEQ. This CDR3 is CASSQDWREGGANVLTF. CDR3 bases: TGTGCCAGCAGCCAAGATTGGAGGGAAGGGGGGGCCAACGTCCTGACTTTC.

V and J are TRBV2 and TRBJ2-5, with D hard to call. The germline CDR1 and CDR2 sequences are SNHLY and FYNNEI. The CDR3 length is 11 residues. Trimming left V 3 bases short and J 5 bases short, with 4 bases between. The CDR3 DNA reads TGTGCCAGCAGTGAGCGGGAGACCCAGTACTTC. It codes for CASSERETQYF.